This TCR beta chain was recorded in a study of blood T cell repertoires in COVID-19. Whole-study context: Acute and convalescent COVID-19 samples came from the United States, Italy and Spain. Sample material is recorded as cDNA or gDNA derived from T cells, B-cell-depleted T cells, or PBMCs.

Original data processing: Amplification of reference gene primers provided the estimated nucleated cell counts. Repertoires were generated with immunoSEQ multiplex PCR, while TCRdb's copy carries only in-frame clones and drops some. For V, J and clone size, that table is used; D and trimming come from the DNA. The repertoire has tens of thousands of clones, around 93% of them found once; the top ten carry 4.5% to 5.5%. Trimming pared 1 base from V and 5 bases from J, leaving 4 bases between. This CDR3 contains 12 residues. Germline CDR1 and CDR2: MGHRA and YSYEKL. The receptor was isolated from a man in his forties or fifties with active COVID-19. Sequencing used peripheral blood. This chain links TRBV4-1 with TRBJ2-3; D unclear. In DNA, the CDR3 is TGCGCCAGCAGCCAAGCGGGAGATACGCAGTATTTT. It is translated as CASSQAGDTQYF.